The 30 T cell receptor beta chains below all came from one sample that was sequenced in a study of CD8 T cells in ankylosing spondylitis. Each CDR3 protein is one row after TCRdb ran MiXCR on the 5' RACE reads. The sample includes under 200,000 distinct CDR3 sequences, roughly 13% of them seen just once. The material sequenced was blood, either unsorted or a sorted T cell fraction (not recorded which). These receptors were taken from a female donor with ankylosing spondylitis or in good health (not recorded which).

This chain joins TRBV4-3 and TRBJ2-6; D is ambiguous. This CDR3 has 16 amino acids. V was pared by 1 base and J by 0 bases, with 7 bases between. Per the germline V gene, CDR1 is LGHNA and CDR2 is YSLEER. The CDR3 bases are TGCGCCAGCAGCCAAGCATCAGCCTCTGGGGCCAACGTCCTGACTTTC. It codes for CASSQASASGANVLTF.

At least ten counts were recorded for this clonotype. The chain couples TRBV3-1 to TRBJ2-2; D ambiguous. The V gene lost 4 bases and the J gene lost 7 bases, with 10 bases spanning the gap. CDR1 LGHDT and CDR2 YNNKEL come from the germline V gene (reference sequence). This CDR3 is 13 amino acids long. The CDR3 sequence is CASSPSRSGELFF. The CDR3 DNA sequence: TGTGCCAGCAGCCCGTCCCGCAGCGGGGAGCTGTTTTTT.

This clonotype was counted ten times or more. V and J are TRBV20-1 and TRBJ2-1, with a tentative D call TRBD1 (6 bases). Trimming took off 7 bases at V and 4 bases at J, with 20 bases between the two ends. CDR1 DFQATT and CDR2 SNEGSKA come from the germline V gene (reference sequence). The CDR3 has 15 amino acids. The CDR3 reads CSVTAGDVGYNEQFF. In DNA, the CDR3 is TGCAGTGTTACGGCAGGGGATGTTGGGTACAATGAGCAGTTCTTC.

The chain combines TRBV4-1 with TRBJ2-1; D is tentatively TRBD1 or TRBD2 (5 bases each). Germline assignment: CDR1 MGHRA and CDR2 YSYEKL. The CDR3 totals 17 residues. The V end was cut by 0 bases, the J end by 0 bases, with 12 bases between. The CDR3 reads CASSQDLGPSSYNEQFF. CDR3 in DNA: TGCGCCAGCAGCCAAGATCTGGGACCCAGCTCCTACAATGAGCAGTTCTTC.

This rearrangement joins TRBV7-2 to TRBJ1-1; 7 bases align to TRBD1. In germline, CDR1 is SGHTA, CDR2 FQGNSA. Trimming removed 4 bases from V and 5 bases from J; junction bases left unmatched: 7. The CDR3 has 14 amino acids. The CDR3 DNA reads as TGTGCCAGCAGCTCGCAGGGGGGCGATACTGAAGCTTTCTTT. This codes for CASSSQGGDTEAFF.

This clonotype was seen a handful of times. The CDR3 spells CASSQGRRPPQDTQYF. The DNA for the CDR3 is TGCGCCAGCAGCCAAGGTCGGCGTCCCCCACAAGATACGCAGTATTTT. The chain carries TRBV4-3 and TRBJ2-3; D gene unclear. Germline values: CDR1 LGHNA, CDR2 YSLEER. V was clipped by 1 base and J by 5 bases, with 16 bases between them. The CDR3 has 16 amino acids.

The chain employs TRBV25-1 and TRBJ1-1; D is perhaps TRBD1 (6 bases). CDR3 length: 15 amino acids. Germline loops: CDR1 MGHDK, CDR2 SYGVNS. Trimming pared 4 bases from V and 1 base from J, leaving 13 bases between. CDR3 DNA sequence: TGTGCCAGCAGTGTAGGGGGGTTGAAGAACACTGAAGCTTTCTTT. Its translation: CASSVGGLKNTEAFF.

Of note for this clonotype: A much larger clone is a single base away; this may be a read error. The genes are TRBV20-1 and TRBJ1-1; no clear D gene. The V gene's germline CDR1 is DFQATT and CDR2 SNEGSKA (reference sequence). The CDR3 spans 11 residues. V lost 3 bases to trimming and J lost 7 bases, with 9 bases between them. Written as DNA, the CDR3 is TGCAGTGCTAGTGGGGAAATTGAAGCTTTCTTT. Encoded protein: CSASGEIEAFF.

This clonotype has more than one count but fewer than ten. The V call is TRBV18, the J call TRBJ1-6, with D tentatively TRBD1 (5 bases). The CDR3 sequence is 16 residues long. Trimming removed 4 bases at V and 7 bases at J, with 17 bases between. Germline loops: CDR1 KGHSH, CDR2 LQKENI. The DNA of the CDR3 is TGTGCCAGCTCACTGAACTCTGGGGCAATCAATTCACCCCTCCACTTT. Translated: CASSLNSGAINSPLHF.

This clonotype was seen ten or more times. The DNA of the CDR3 is TGTGCCAGCAGACCGATGCGCACGTACTCCTACAATGAGCAGTTCTTC. It translates to CASRPMRTYSYNEQFF. The rearrangement links TRBV6-1 to TRBJ2-1; D is ambiguous. V lost 6 bases to trimming and J lost 0 bases, with 15 bases between them. The CDR3 consists of 16 residues. Germline-derived CDR1 and CDR2 are MNHNS and SASEGT.

This clonotype occurred a few times. V gene TRBV12-5 combines with J gene TRBJ2-3; D may be TRBD1 (5 bases). CDR3 size: 17 residues. Germline-derived CDR1 and CDR2 are LGHNT and FRNRAP. Trimming removed 0 bases at V and 4 bases at J, with 17 bases between. Written as DNA, the CDR3 is TGTGCTAGTGGTTTGGTACTTGGACAATCAGTATCAGATACGCAGTATTTT. This encodes CASGLVLGQSVSDTQYF.

The chain couples TRBV12-3 or TRBV12-4 to TRBJ2-7, with a weak D call TRBD2 (5 bases). Trimming cost V 5 bases and J 6 bases, with 14 bases left between them. The CDR3 totals 13 residues. CDR3 DNA sequence: TGTGCCAGCAGTCCCCGGACTCGTGGCGAGCAGTACTTC. Translated: CASSPRTRGEQYF.

Many counts were recorded for this clonotype. The chain links TRBV12-3 or TRBV12-4 to TRBJ1-1, with 10 nucleotides matching TRBD1. CDR3 length: 15 amino acids. V gave up 5 bases and J gave up 1 base; unmatched junction bases: 4. The CDR3 sequence is CASSERDRGNTEAFF. CDR3 nucleotides: TGTGCCAGCAGTGAAAGGGACAGGGGGAACACTGAAGCTTTCTTT.

This clonotype came up many times. The chain has TRBV29-1 and TRBJ1-1; D gene uncertain. The CDR3 contains 11 residues. CDR1 is SQVTM and CDR2 is ANQGSEA in the germline V gene. Deletions cut 7 bases from V and 0 bases from J, with 6 bases between. The CDR3 bases are TGCAGCGCCGACATGAACACTGAAGCTTTCTTT. Its translation is CSADMNTEAFF. The complete variable domain, with remaining parts taken from reference TRBV29-1 and TRBJ1-1, reads SAVISQKPSRDICQRGTSLTIQCQVDSQVTMMFWYRQQPGQSLTLIATANQGSEATYESGFVIDKFPISRPNLTFSTLTVSNMSPEDSSIYLCSADMNTEAFFGQGTRLTVV.

V and J are TRBV12-3 or TRBV12-4 and TRBJ1-6; D possibly corresponds to TRBD1 (5 bases). Trimming stripped 6 bases from V and 11 bases from J, with 17 bases between. The length of the CDR3 is 14 residues. This CDR3 reads CASSPGGGDAPLHF. The DNA for the CDR3 is TGTGCCAGCAGCCCCGGCGGGGGAGACGCACCCCTCCACTTT.

At least ten counts were recorded for this clonotype. The rearrangement uses TRBV10-3 and TRBJ2-3; 8 bases agree with TRBD2. This CDR3 has 17 amino acids. The germline V gene has CDR1 ENHRY and CDR2 SYGVKD. Germline trimming cut 4 bases from V and 4 bases from J; bases unmatched to any gene: 13. The CDR3 spells CAISASGLASSADTQYF. The CDR3 DNA follows: TGTGCCATCAGTGCCTCCGGACTAGCATCATCGGCAGATACGCAGTATTTT.

This clonotype was observed at least ten times. DNA of the CDR3: TGTGCCAGCAGTGAAATGGGGGGTAGCGGGAGACCAGATACGCAGTATTTT. Its translation: CASSEMGGSGRPDTQYF. The rearrangement uses TRBV6-1 and TRBJ2-3; 9 bases agree with TRBD2. The ends lost 2 bases at V and 4 bases at J; junction bases unmatched: 10. Germline CDR1 MNHNS, CDR2 SASEGT. The CDR3 length is 17 residues.

This clonotype appeared many times. V usage is TRBV7-2 and J usage is TRBJ2-3, with 8 bases fitting TRBD1. V shed 1 base and J 4 bases; nucleotides not matched to a gene: 4. The CDR3 has 15 amino acids. Germline-derived CDR1 and CDR2 are SGHTA and FQGNSA. The CDR3 DNA reads as TGTGCCAGCAGCTTAGTGTCACAGGGGGCAGATACGCAGTATTTT. Protein sequence: CASSLVSQGADTQYF.

In its sample, this clonotype was seen a few times. The chain combines TRBV5-5 with TRBJ2-7; D is unresolved. Trimming shortened V by 0 bases and J by 3 bases, and 7 bases separated the two germline ends. The CDR3 length is 13 residues. Germline CDR1 is SGHKS and CDR2 is YYEKEE (reference sequence). The CDR3 DNA is TGTGCCAGCAGCTTGGAGACGCACTACGAGCAGTACTTC. Translated: CASSLETHYEQYF.

This chain uses TRBV7-2 with TRBJ2-3, with unresolved D. V was clipped by 7 bases and J by 4 bases, with 15 bases between them. This CDR3 comprises 14 residues. Germline values: CDR1 SGHTA, CDR2 FQGNSA. CDR3 coding DNA: TGTGCCAGCACCTCCGGGCCGGAGTCAGATACGCAGTATTTT. Its translation: CASTSGPESDTQYF.

This clonotype was detected ten times or more. V is TRBV18 and J is TRBJ1-5; D is unclear. Per the germline V gene, CDR1 is KGHSH and CDR2 is LQKENI. V dropped 5 bases and J dropped 7 bases, with 9 bases sitting between them. CDR3 length: 12 residues. The CDR3 here is CASSESGQPQHF. The CDR3 DNA sequence: TGTGCCAGCTCAGAATCAGGACAGCCCCAGCATTTT.

The table lists this clonotype with many counts. The chain couples TRBV3-1 to TRBJ1-5, with D possibly matching TRBD1 (5 bases). Trimming shortened V by 3 bases and J by 3 bases, and 12 bases separated the two germline ends. Per germline, CDR1 LGHDT and CDR2 YNNKEL (reference sequence). CDR3 size: 15 residues. CDR3 sequence reads: CASSQGPQANQPQHF. As DNA, the CDR3 is TGTGCCAGCAGCCAGGGGCCACAGGCCAATCAGCCCCAGCATTTT.

Ten or more counts support this clonotype. J is TRBJ1-4 and V is TRBV6-1; 8 positions match TRBD1. The junction had 11 bases not matched to a gene; V was cut back by 6 bases and J by 8 bases. This CDR3 has 15 amino acids. Germline V gene data show CDR1 as MNHNS and CDR2 as SASEGT. CDR3 sequence (DNA): TGTGCCAGCAGCCTTACCGGGACAGGCGGAGAAAAACTGTTTTTT. It is translated as CASSLTGTGGEKLFF.

This clonotype was detected ten times or more. The chain combines TRBV6-2 or TRBV6-3 with TRBJ2-1, with TRBD2 identical over 11 bases. The CDR3 loop spans 17 amino acids. V shed 0 bases, J shed 9 bases, and the junction held 10 bases outside the gene matches. Germline CDR1 and CDR2: MNHEY and SVGEGT. CDR3 protein: CASSYSRLAGNRLEQFF. The CDR3 nucleotides read TGTGCCAGCAGTTACTCGCGACTAGCGGGAAATCGTCTTGAGCAGTTCTTC.

This clonotype was recorded many times. The J gene is TRBJ2-7, the V gene TRBV4-3; 11 bases map to TRBD1. This CDR3 is built from 14 residues. V shed 3 bases, J shed 6 bases, and the junction held 4 bases outside the gene matches. Germline V gives CDR1 LGHNA, CDR2 YSLEER. In DNA, the CDR3 is TGCGCCAGCAGCCAGGGACAGGGGGTAGGCGAGCAGTACTTC. Protein: CASSQGQGVGEQYF.

This rearrangement joins TRBV4-1 to TRBJ2-1; D could derive from TRBD1 or TRBD2 (5 bases each). This CDR3 has 12 amino acids. Per the germline V gene, CDR1 is MGHRA and CDR2 is YSYEKL. V lost 1 base to trimming and J lost 9 bases, with 7 bases between them. The DNA of the CDR3 is TGCGCCAGCAGCCAAGGGGGGATTGAGCAGTTCTTC. This encodes CASSQGGIEQFF.

This clonotype was found many times. The V gene is TRBV27, the J gene TRBJ1-1; D gene unclear. The CDR3 length is 12 residues. The germline V gene has CDR1 MNHEY and CDR2 SMNVEV (reference sequence). V lost 4 bases and J 3 bases, leaving 6 bases between the germline ends. The CDR3: CASSSRDTEAFF. The CDR3 bases are TGTGCCAGCAGTTCCCGGGACACTGAAGCTTTCTTT.

This chain connects TRBV6-1 to TRBJ2-1; 11 bases agree with TRBD2. Unmatched junction bases numbered 5, after V lost 6 bases and J lost 4 bases. Germline V gene sequence: CDR1 MNHNS, CDR2 SASEGT. There are 15 residues in the CDR3. CDR3 sequence: CASRSGTSGYNEQFF. The CDR3 nucleotides read TGTGCCAGCAGATCCGGGACTAGCGGATACAATGAGCAGTTCTTC.

This clonotype came up many times. CDR3 sequence reads: CASSGRTGSYNEQFF. The DNA for the CDR3 is TGTGCCAGCAGCGGGAGGACAGGATCTTACAATGAGCAGTTCTTC. The chain links TRBV5-5 to TRBJ2-1, with D maybe TRBD1 (7 bases). The germline V and J ends were trimmed by 4 bases and 4 bases, with 15 bases remaining between them. The CDR3 consists of 15 residues. Germline V gene lookup returns CDR1 SGHKS and CDR2 YYEKEE (reference sequence).

This chain uses TRBV3-1 with TRBJ2-4, with 9 positions matching TRBD1. Germline trimming cut 10 bases from V and 6 bases from J; bases unmatched to any gene: 22. Germline V lookup: CDR1 LGHDT, CDR2 YNNKEL (reference sequence). The CDR3 totals 18 residues. The chain's CDR3 is CATTQTSGTGLGGNIQYF. The CDR3 bases are TGTGCCACCACCCAAACTTCCGGGACAGGGCTAGGAGGAAACATTCAGTACTTC.